What follows are 20 T cell receptor beta chains derived from one specimen sequenced in a study of graft-versus-host responses after intestinal transplantation. Clones were sequenced by immunoSEQ multiplex PCR, and TCRdb holds only the in-frame ones, with some missing. Of about 4,100 clones listed, over 75% were seen once; the top ten hold over 5.5%. Noted time point: postoperative day 105 after intestinal transplantation (dayNNNN = postoperative day). Intraepithelial lymphocytes and lamina propria lymphocytes were released through processing of graft tissue. Sequenced here: ileum tissue, sampled 105 days after intestinal transplantation. The source of these receptors is a human patient who received an intestinal transplant, so some T cells may come from the graft donor.

The chain is built from TRBV5-1 and TRBJ2-5; 10 bases are a match to TRBD2. The trim removed 0 bases at V and 1 base at J, leaving 0 bases unmatched. Germline V CDR1 and CDR2: SGHRS, YFSETQ. The CDR3 is made up of 15 amino acids. CDR3 sequence reads: CASSLASGGQETQYF. CDR3 DNA sequence: TGCGCCAGCAGCTTGGCTAGCGGGGGCCAAGAGACCCAGTACTTC. The full variable domain, with the rest looked up from reference TRBV5-1 and TRBJ2-5, is KAGVTQTPRYLIKTRGQQVTLSCSPISGHRSVSWYQQTPGQGLQFLFEYFSETQRNKGNFPGRFSGRQFSNSRSEMNVSTLELGDSALYLCASSLASGGQETQYFGPGTRLLVL.

This chain joins TRBV28 and TRBJ1-1, with TRBD1 identical over 8 bases. Germline CDR1 is MDHEN and CDR2 is SYDVKM. CDR3 size: 16 residues. J was trimmed by 2 bases and V by 0 bases; bases with no gene match: 5. The CDR3 DNA follows: TGTGCCAGCAGTTTATGGGACAGGGTTAGCAACACTGAAGCTTTCTTT. Amino acid sequence: CASSLWDRVSNTEAFF.

The CDR3 sequence is CASSERAQSGHTEAFF. The CDR3 DNA is TGTGCCAGCAGTGAAAGGGCCCAGTCGGGACACACTGAAGCTTTCTTT. This rearrangement joins TRBV2 to TRBJ1-1; tentatively, D is TRBD1 (5 bases). CDR1 is SNHLY and CDR2 is FYNNEI in the germline V gene. The length of the CDR3 is 16 residues. V lost 2 bases and J 3 bases, leaving 16 bases between the germline ends.

This clone has just a few counts. This sequence joins TRBV18 and TRBJ1-6, with D tentatively TRBD1 (6 bases). The CDR3 covers 14 residues. The germline V gene has CDR1 KGHSH and CDR2 LQKENI. V was shortened by 5 bases and J by 7 bases, with 12 bases between the two germline ends. The CDR3 DNA follows: TGTGCCAGCTCAACGGATACAGGGAATTCACCCCTCCACTTT. This encodes CASSTDTGNSPLHF.

J is TRBJ2-3 and V is TRBV7-9, with 9 bases that match TRBD2. The CDR3 has 18 residues. Looked up from germline, CDR1 is SEHNR and CDR2 is FQNEAQ (reference sequence). The V gene end was trimmed by 1 base and the J gene end by 0 bases; junction bases not matched to a gene: 8. The CDR3 nucleotides are TGTGCCAGCAGCTTAGGACTAGCGGAGTTGATTAGCACAGATACGCAGTATTTT. Translating gives CASSLGLAELISTDTQYF.

V and J are TRBV28 and TRBJ2-7, with a weak D call TRBD2 (6 bases). V was trimmed by 3 bases and J by 3 bases, leaving 9 bases between them. This CDR3 region has 13 residues. From germline, CDR1 is MDHEN and CDR2 SYDVKM. The CDR3: CASSFGGNYEQYF. The CDR3 region has the DNA TGTGCCAGCAGTTTCGGAGGGAACTACGAGCAGTACTTC.

The chain recombines TRBV6-1 with TRBJ2-5; 9 bases fit TRBD1. Trimming cost V 6 bases and J 4 bases; bases outside gene matches: 9. CDR3 length: 15 residues. Germline values: CDR1 MNHNS, CDR2 SASEGT. The CDR3 DNA reads TGTGCCAGCAGCCCATCACCGGGACAGGGAGAGACCCAGTACTTC. It codes for CASSPSPGQGETQYF.

This chain uses TRBV28 with TRBJ2-7; D gene ambiguous. This CDR3 comprises 11 residues. V was clipped by 5 bases and J by 3 bases, with 5 bases between them. Germline-derived CDR1 and CDR2 are MDHEN and SYDVKM. In DNA form, the CDR3 reads TGTGCCAGCAGTCCCAACTACGAGCAGTACTTC. It is translated as CASSPNYEQYF.

In its sample, this clone was seen once. The chain employs TRBV5-4 and TRBJ2-2; TRBD1 aligns across 10 bases. The CDR3 is 15 residues long. Germline CDR1 SGHNT, CDR2 YYREEE (reference sequence). V lost 4 bases and J lost 0; bases outside the gene matches: 0. The CDR3 loop reads CASSGTGANTGELFF. CDR3 sequence (DNA): TGTGCCAGCAGCGGGACAGGGGCGAACACCGGGGAGCTGTTTTTT. The whole variable domain, remainder taken from reference TRBV5-4 and TRBJ2-2, is ETGVTQSPTHLIKTRGQQVTLRCSSQSGHNTVSWYQQALGQGPQFIFQYYREEENGRGNFPPRFSGLQFPNYSSELNVNALELDDSALYLCASSGTGANTGELFFGEGSRLTVL.

This chain's CDR3 is CASSEGSGGAWDEQFF. CDR3 nucleotides: TGTGCCAGCAGTGAAGGGTCGGGGGGGGCTTGGGATGAGCAGTTCTTC. The rearrangement uses TRBV2 and TRBJ2-1, with TRBD2 matching 8 bases. The V segment lost 1 base and the J segment 8 bases; nucleotides outside the gene matches: 10. This CDR3 has 16 amino acids. Germline values: CDR1 SNHLY, CDR2 FYNNEI.

V and J are TRBV19 and TRBJ2-1, with no clear D. CDR1 is LNHDA, CDR2 SQIVND, per germline (reference sequence). The CDR3 spans 12 residues. Between the trimmed V and J ends, which lost 4 bases and 4 bases, there was a span of 5 bases. CDR3 residues: CASSKGYNEQFF. The CDR3, as DNA: TGTGCCAGTAGTAAAGGATACAATGAGCAGTTCTTC. Drawing the rest from reference TRBV19 and TRBJ2-1, the complete variable domain is DGGITQSPKYLFRKEGQNVTLSCEQNLNHDAMYWYRQDPGQGLRLIYYSQIVNDFQKGDIAEGYSVSREKKESFPLTVTSAQKNPTAFYLCASSKGYNEQFFGPGTRLTVL.

The CDR3 DNA follows: TGCGCCAGCAGCGCCACGACTAGCGGGGGGTCCCCTTATTTCGATGAGCAGTTCTTC. The encoded protein is CASSATTSGGSPYFDEQFF. The gene calls are TRBV4-1 and TRBJ2-1; 13 bases fit TRBD2. CDR1 and CDR2 (germline): MGHRA, YSYEKL. The CDR3 sequence is 19 residues long. The V segment lost 5 bases and the J segment 8 bases; nucleotides outside the gene matches: 18.

The V and J genes are TRBV7-2 and TRBJ1-1; maybe TRBD1 (5 bases). This CDR3 region has 12 residues. In germline, CDR1 is SGHTA, CDR2 FQGNSA. V was pared by 5 bases and J by 7 bases, with 11 bases between. CDR3 in DNA: TGTGCCAGCAGCCCGGGACTCCTTGAAGCTTTCTTT. Amino acid sequence: CASSPGLLEAFF.

The rearrangement joins TRBV5-6 to TRBJ2-7, with TRBD1 matching 11 bases. The germline CDR1 and CDR2 sequences are SGHDT and YYEEEE. The CDR3 contains 14 residues. Germline trimming cut 3 bases from V and 3 bases from J; bases unmatched to any gene: 2. The CDR3 nucleotides are TGTGCCAGCAGCTGGGGACAGGGGGTCTACGAGCAGTACTTC. It codes for CASSWGQGVYEQYF.

Concerning this clone: The identical CDR3 is also encoded by other nucleotide sequences in the sample. The chain links TRBV25-1 to TRBJ2-7, with 7 positions matching TRBD2. Germline-derived CDR1 and CDR2 are MGHDK and SYGVNS. The ends lost 1 base at V and 3 bases at J; junction bases unmatched: 0. The CDR3 is 13 residues long. The CDR3 nucleotides read TGTGCCAGCAGTGAATCGGGGGGCTACGAGCAGTACTTC. Residues: CASSESGGYEQYF.

V usage is TRBV5-5 and J usage is TRBJ2-1, with 9 positions matching TRBD2. V shed 4 bases and J 7 bases; nucleotides not matched to a gene: 12. Germline CDR1 reads SGHKS; CDR2 reads YYEKEE (reference sequence). The CDR3 extends over 16 amino acids. CDR3 sequence (DNA): TGTGCCAGCAGCGCCCTGGGCGGGGGGGGCTATAATGAGCAGTTCTTC. As protein: CASSALGGGGYNEQFF.

The chain has TRBV5-1 and TRBJ1-5; D is undetermined. V lost 5 bases to trimming and J lost 4 bases, with 10 bases between them. Germline CDR1 reads SGHRS; CDR2 reads YFSETQ. The CDR3 extends over 13 amino acids. DNA for the CDR3: TGCGCCAGCAGTTTTAAAGGGAATCAGCCCCAGCATTTT. Translating gives CASSFKGNQPQHF.

The V and J genes are TRBV19 and TRBJ1-2; 9 nucleotides agree with TRBD1. CDR3 length: 20 residues. In germline, CDR1 is LNHDA, CDR2 SQIVND (reference sequence). V dropped 0 bases and J dropped 3; count of bases not matched to a gene: 17. The CDR3 nucleotides read TGTGCCAGTAGTATAGATCGACAAGATAGAGAGGGACAGGGAGACTATGGCTACACCTTC. Translated: CASSIDRQDREGQGDYGYTF.

The chain combines TRBV10-3 with TRBJ2-3, with 10 bases aligning to TRBD2. This CDR3 contains 17 residues. Germline CDR1 is ENHRY and CDR2 is SYGVKD. The V and J ends lost 4 bases and 0 bases, in that order; junction bases with no gene match: 7. CDR3 bases: TGTGCCATCAGTGGGACAGGGACTAGCGTTAGCACAGATACGCAGTATTTT. This encodes CAISGTGTSVSTDTQYF.

The chain couples TRBV7-2 to TRBJ2-7, with D possibly being TRBD1 (5 bases). V lost 3 bases, J lost 3 bases, and 6 bases lay in between. Germline assignment: CDR1 SGHTA and CDR2 FQGNSA. This CDR3 is 12 amino acids long. The CDR3 reads CASSFQGYEQYF. The CDR3 nucleotides are TGTGCCAGCAGCTTTCAGGGCTACGAGCAGTACTTC.